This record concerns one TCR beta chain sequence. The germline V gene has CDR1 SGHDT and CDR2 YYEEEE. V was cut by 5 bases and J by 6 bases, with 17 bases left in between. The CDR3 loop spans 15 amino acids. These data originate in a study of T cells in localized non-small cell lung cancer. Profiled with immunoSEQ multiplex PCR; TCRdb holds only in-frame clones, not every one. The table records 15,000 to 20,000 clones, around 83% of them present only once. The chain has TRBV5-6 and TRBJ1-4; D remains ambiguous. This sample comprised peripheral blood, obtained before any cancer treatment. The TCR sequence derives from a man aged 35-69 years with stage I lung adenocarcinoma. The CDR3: CASSAKNWADEKLFF. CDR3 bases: TGTGCCAGCAGTGCAAAGAATTGGGCTGATGAAAAACTGTTTTTT.